This T cell receptor beta chain was identified during a study of PD-L1 blockade in urothelial cancer. Across the study: Peripheral blood specimens exhibited a median yield of 141,255 T cells.

Time point given: pretreatment peripheral blood. Patients had locally advanced or metastatic urothelial carcinoma. PCRs each included synthetic TCR analog templates spiked in. The method was immunoSEQ multiplex PCR; TCRdb's version includes in-frame clones alone and lacks a portion of them. The sample consists of some 74,000 clones, around 85% of them appearing once. Regarding this clone: The antigen remains undetermined.

The CDR3 sequence is 15 residues long. Germline CDR1 is SGHDN and CDR2 is FVKESK. Trimming removed 4 bases from V and 4 bases from J; junction bases left unmatched: 9. Study results and limitations: Having blood TCR clonality under the median before treatment predicted better survival.

The V call is TRBV14, the J call TRBJ2-7; 8 bases fit TRBD2. The sample consisted of PBMCs, taken around atezolizumab (anti-PD-L1) treatment. The TCR originated in a middle-aged man with urothelial cancer. The chain's CDR3 is CASSPFSSGVYEQYF. The CDR3 DNA sequence: TGTGCCAGCAGCCCCTTTAGTAGCGGGGTATACGAGCAGTACTTC.